This T cell receptor (beta chain) comes out of a study of a mutant IDH1 vaccine in newly diagnosed glioma. Study details: Eight vaccinations went to patients in weeks 1, 3, 5, 7, 11, 15, 19, 23. The start of vaccination came 4-6 weeks after radiotherapy alone, or with temozolomide cycles. Treatment recipients were approximately 62% male and around 40% female, and their mean age was about 40 years. Overall study results and limits: Changes in top peripheral clonotypes did not appear linked to pseudoprogression.

Germline V gene data show CDR1 as MGHRA and CDR2 as YSYEKL. V lost 4 bases and J lost 3, with 14 bases in between. The CDR3 sequence is 15 residues long. Libraries were prepared by immunoSEQ multiplex PCR; TCRdb keeps only in-frame clonotypes and omits some of them. The sample lists approximately 82,000 clones, roughly 85% occurring once. Worth noting for this clone: What it binds is not known.

The time point: week 23, last vaccination. Vaccination comprised doses that each held 300 ug of mutant IDH1 20-mer peptide, plus topical imiquimod. The rearrangement uses TRBV4-1 and TRBJ2-3; D is unclear. The sequence came from a man aged 25-40 years with glioma. Some clones in this sample may be carry-over from other donors' samples. Source: PBMCs, taken from a glioma patient whose treatment included an IDH1 peptide vaccine. The CDR3 reads CASSRGTTETDTQYF. The CDR3 DNA sequence: TGCGCCAGCAGCCGAGGAACGACGGAAACAGATACGCAGTATTTT.